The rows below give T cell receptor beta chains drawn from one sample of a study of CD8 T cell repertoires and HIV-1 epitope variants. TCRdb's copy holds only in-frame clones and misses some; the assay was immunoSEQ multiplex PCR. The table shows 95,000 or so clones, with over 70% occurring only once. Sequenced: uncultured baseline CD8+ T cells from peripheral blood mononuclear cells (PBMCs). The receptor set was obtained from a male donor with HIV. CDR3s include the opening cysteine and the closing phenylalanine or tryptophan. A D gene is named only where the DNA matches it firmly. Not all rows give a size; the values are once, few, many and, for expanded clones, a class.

CAISGTSGISYNEQFF TGTGCCATCAGTGGGACTAGCGGGATCTCCTACAATGAGCAGTTCTTC TRBD2 TRBV10-3 - TRBJ2-1
CASSPSRGRPRTDTQYF TGTGCCAGCAGTCCCTCTAGGGGGCGCCCCCGCACAGATACGCAGTATTTT TRBD1 TRBV27 - TRBJ2-3
CATSRDRGLAPGGQYF TGTGCCACCAGCAGAGATCGAGGACTAGCACCAGGGGGCCAGTACTTC - TRBV15 - TRBJ2-5
CASSRGQGAEAFF TGTGCCAGCAGTCGCGGACAGGGGGCTGAAGCTTTCTTT TRBD1 TRBV6-5 - TRBJ1-1
CASSFRDRGGETQYF TGTGCCAGCAGCTTTAGGGACAGGGGAGGAGAGACCCAGTACTTC TRBD1 TRBV5-5 - TRBJ2-5
CATVTGSGVKNEQFF TGTGCCACCGTTACTGGATCGGGAGTTAAAAATGAGCAGTTCTTC - TRBV7-6 - TRBJ2-1
CASSPRQGAYEQYF TGTGCCAGCTCACCACGGCAGGGGGCTTACGAGCAGTACTTC TRBD1 TRBV18 - TRBJ2-7
CASSVSRLARGEQFF TGTGCCAGCAGCGTATCGAGACTAGCACGTGGTGAGCAGTTCTTC TRBD2 TRBV9 - TRBJ2-1
CASSATRTGEKLFF TGTGCCAGCAGTGCAACTCGGACGGGGGAAAAACTGTTTTTT - TRBV7-8 - TRBJ1-4
CASSPPRAGSGANVLTF TGTGCCAGCTCACCACCCCGAGCAGGGTCTGGGGCCAACGTCCTGACTTTC - TRBV18 - TRBJ2-6
CASSEGTTYEQYF TGCGCCAGCAGTGAAGGGACTACCTACGAGCAGTACTTC TRBD2 TRBV10-2 - TRBJ2-7
CASSSGQGAHNEQFF TGTGCCAGCAGCTCGGGACAGGGGGCCCACAATGAGCAGTTCTTC TRBD1 TRBV7-7 - TRBJ2-1
CAWSVGANIPGQGRWSVNTEAFF TGTGCCTGGAGTGTTGGCGCGAACATCCCGGGACAGGGGAGGTGGTCCGTGAACACTGAAGCTTTCTTT TRBD1 TRBV30 - TRBJ1-1
CASSYSGSEQYF TGTGCCAGCAGTTACTCAGGGTCCGAGCAGTACTTC - TRBV6-5 - TRBJ2-7
CASSDMPNTEAFF TGTGCCAGCTCTGATATGCCGAACACTGAAGCTTTCTTT - TRBV18 few TRBJ1-1
CASSYRGPHEQYF TGTGCCAGCAGTTACCGGGGACCCCACGAGCAGTACTTC - TRBV6-6 once TRBJ2-7
CASRGQGARVEKLFF TGTGCCAGCAGGGGACAGGGGGCGCGGGTTGAAAAACTGTTTTTT TRBD1 TRBV2 - TRBJ1-4
CASSLTGPITDTQYF TGCGCCAGCAGCCTGACAGGCCCCATCACAGATACGCAGTATTTT - TRBV5-1 - TRBJ2-3
CASGYTGELFF TGTGCCAGCGGCTACACCGGGGAGCTGTTTTTT - TRBV28 - TRBJ2-2
CASSFGWDTEAFF TGTGCCAGCAGTTTCGGGTGGGACACTGAAGCTTTCTTT - TRBV28 - TRBJ1-1
CASSFGLYNQPQHF TGTGCCAGCAGCTTCGGTCTTTATAATCAGCCCCAGCATTTT - TRBV7-9 - TRBJ1-5
CASSLTGGAPQFF TGTGCCAGCAGCTTAACCGGGGGGGCCCCCCAGTTCTTC TRBD2 TRBV7-3 - TRBJ2-1
CASFHWSYNEQFF TGCGCCAGCTTCCATTGGTCCTACAATGAGCAGTTCTTC - TRBV10-2 - TRBJ2-1
CASSRHPSQGSMETQYF TGTGCCAGCAGCCGCCACCCGAGTCAGGGGAGTATGGAGACCCAGTACTTC - TRBV7-3 once TRBJ2-5
CASSDGRERQPQHF TGTGCCAGCAGCGACGGGAGAGAGAGACAGCCCCAGCATTTT - TRBV2 - TRBJ1-5
CASAEPTLWDELWGYTF TGTGCCAGCGCAGAACCCACCTTATGGGACGAACTATGGGGCTACACCTTC - TRBV2 - TRBJ1-2
CASSKPGLAGDPQETQYF TGTGCCAGCAGCAAACCGGGACTAGCGGGGGACCCCCAAGAGACCCAGTACTTC TRBD2 TRBV7-3 - TRBJ2-5
CASSLEWESTIQETQYF TGTGCCAGCAGCCTAGAGTGGGAGAGTACGATCCAAGAGACCCAGTACTTC - TRBV7-6 - TRBJ2-5
CASSWLQGQGNTGELFF TGCGCCAGCAGCTGGCTTCAGGGACAGGGGAACACCGGGGAGCTGTTTTTT TRBD1 TRBV5-1 - TRBJ2-2
CASSPTLSETQYF TGTGCCAGCTCACCAACTCTTAGTGAGACCCAGTACTTC - TRBV18 - TRBJ2-5
CASNWGAVTGELFF TGTGCCAGCAATTGGGGGGCAGTTACCGGGGAGCTGTTTTTT - TRBV6-6 - TRBJ2-2
CASSYLLRDRGFEQYF TGTGCCAGCAGTTACCTACTCCGGGACAGGGGTTTCGAGCAGTACTTC TRBD1 TRBV6-6 - TRBJ2-7
CASSLSGLARMNEQFF TGTGCCAGCAGTTTATCGGGACTAGCGAGAATGAATGAGCAGTTCTTC TRBD2 TRBV27 few TRBJ2-1
CASSSQPSGSAKKLFF TGTGCCAGCAGTTCCCAACCGTCCGGGTCCGCGAAAAAACTGTTTTTT - TRBV6-5 - TRBJ1-4
CASSHGTGAGNTEAFF TGTGCCAGCAGCCATGGGACAGGGGCTGGGAACACTGAAGCTTTCTTT TRBD1 TRBV13 many TRBJ1-1
CASSFLQGQGEQYF TGTGCCAGCAGCTTCTTACAGGGCCAAGGGGAGCAGTACTTC - TRBV5-4 - TRBJ2-7
CASSGDRATNYGYTF TGTGCCAGCAGTGGAGACAGGGCGACTAACTATGGCTACACCTTC TRBD1 TRBV2 - TRBJ1-2
CASSLTYMGMDEQYF TGTGCCAGCAGCCTTACTTACATGGGTATGGACGAGCAGTACTTC - TRBV5-6 - TRBJ2-7
CASSLIGQGVYEQYF TGTGCCAGCAGCTTAATCGGACAGGGGGTTTACGAGCAGTACTTC TRBD1 TRBV7-2 - TRBJ2-7
CASSLRGGYEQYF TGTGCCAGCAGTTTACGGGGGGGTTACGAGCAGTACTTC TRBD2 TRBV27 - TRBJ2-7
CASSFNWDTEAFF TGTGCCAGCAGCTTCAATTGGGACACTGAAGCTTTCTTT - TRBV5-5 once TRBJ1-1
CASSSNRDYEQYF TGTGCCAGCAGCTCAAACAGGGACTACGAGCAGTACTTC - TRBV7-8 - TRBJ2-7
CASSLPGRIEAFF TGTGCCAGCAGTCTACCGGGACGGATTGAAGCTTTCTTT - TRBV27 - TRBJ1-1
CASSLVRNQETQYF TGTGCCAGCAGCTTAGTTAGGAACCAAGAGACCCAGTACTTC - TRBV7-2 - TRBJ2-5
CASSPTRPLNTEAFF TGCGCCAGCAGCCCGACGAGACCCCTGAACACTGAAGCTTTCTTT - TRBV5-1 - TRBJ1-1
CASGDDRGHTIYF TGTGCTAGTGGGGACGACAGGGGACACACCATATATTTT TRBD1 TRBV12-5 once TRBJ1-3
CAWTGQGRGNTIYF TGTGCCTGGACCGGACAGGGGAGAGGAAACACCATATATTTT TRBD1 TRBV30 - TRBJ1-3
CASTGGTGVDQPQHF TGTGCCAGTACCGGAGGGACAGGGGTGGATCAGCCCCAGCATTTT TRBD1 TRBV19 - TRBJ1-5
CASSPGQSNSPLHF TGTGCCAGCAGCCCGGGACAGTCAAATTCACCCCTCCACTTT TRBD1 TRBV6-6 - TRBJ1-6
CASSLNWRQPQHF TGTGCCAGCAGCTTGAACTGGAGGCAGCCCCAGCATTTT - TRBV7-2 - TRBJ1-5
CATSRDLMAASGRNTQYF TGTGCCACCAGCAGAGATCTAATGGCGGCTAGCGGGAGGAATACGCAGTATTTT TRBD2 TRBV15 - TRBJ2-3
CASSDGQGRYTEAFF TGTGCCAGTAGCGATGGACAGGGAAGGTATACTGAAGCTTTCTTT TRBD1 TRBV19 once TRBJ1-1